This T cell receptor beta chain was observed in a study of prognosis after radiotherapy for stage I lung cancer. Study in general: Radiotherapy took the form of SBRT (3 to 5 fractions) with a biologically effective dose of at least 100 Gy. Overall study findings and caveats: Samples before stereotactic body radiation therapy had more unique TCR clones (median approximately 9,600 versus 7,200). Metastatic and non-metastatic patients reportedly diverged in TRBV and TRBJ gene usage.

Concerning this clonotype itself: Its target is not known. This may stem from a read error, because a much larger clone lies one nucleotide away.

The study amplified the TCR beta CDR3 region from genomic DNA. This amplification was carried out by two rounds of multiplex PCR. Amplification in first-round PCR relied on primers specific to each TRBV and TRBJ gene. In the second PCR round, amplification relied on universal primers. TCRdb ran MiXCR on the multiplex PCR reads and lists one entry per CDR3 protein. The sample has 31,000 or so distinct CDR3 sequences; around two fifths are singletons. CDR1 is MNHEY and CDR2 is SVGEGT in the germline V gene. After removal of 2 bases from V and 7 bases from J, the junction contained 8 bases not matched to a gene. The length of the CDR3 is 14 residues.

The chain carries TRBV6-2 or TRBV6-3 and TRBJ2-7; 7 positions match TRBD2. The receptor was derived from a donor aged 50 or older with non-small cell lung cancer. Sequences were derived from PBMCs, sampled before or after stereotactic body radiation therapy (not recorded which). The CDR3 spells CASSYGQWGGEQYF. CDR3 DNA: TGTGCCAGCAGTTACGGCCAGTGGGGGGGGGAGCAGTACTTC.